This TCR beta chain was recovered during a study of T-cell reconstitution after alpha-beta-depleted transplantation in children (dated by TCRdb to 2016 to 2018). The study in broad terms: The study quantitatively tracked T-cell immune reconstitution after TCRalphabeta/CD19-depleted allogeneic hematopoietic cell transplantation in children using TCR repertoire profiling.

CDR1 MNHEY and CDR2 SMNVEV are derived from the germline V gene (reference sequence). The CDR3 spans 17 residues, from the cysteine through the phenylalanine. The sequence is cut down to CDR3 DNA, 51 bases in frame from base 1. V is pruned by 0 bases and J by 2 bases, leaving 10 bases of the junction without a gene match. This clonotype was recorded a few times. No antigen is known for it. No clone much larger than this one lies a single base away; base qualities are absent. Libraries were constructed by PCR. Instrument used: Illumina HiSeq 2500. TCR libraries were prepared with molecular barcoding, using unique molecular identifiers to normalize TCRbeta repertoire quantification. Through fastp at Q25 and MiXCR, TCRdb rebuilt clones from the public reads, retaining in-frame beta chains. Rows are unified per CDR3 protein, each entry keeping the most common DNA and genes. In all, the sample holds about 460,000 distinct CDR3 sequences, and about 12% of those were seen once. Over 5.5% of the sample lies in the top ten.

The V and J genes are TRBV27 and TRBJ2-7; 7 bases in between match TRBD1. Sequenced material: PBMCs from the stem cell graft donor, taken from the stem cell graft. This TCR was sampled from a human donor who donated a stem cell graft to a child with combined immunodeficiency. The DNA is TGTGCCAGCAGTTTATCGATGGGAGACAGGGTCCCCTACGAGCAGTACTTC. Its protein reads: CASSLSMGDRVPYEQYF.